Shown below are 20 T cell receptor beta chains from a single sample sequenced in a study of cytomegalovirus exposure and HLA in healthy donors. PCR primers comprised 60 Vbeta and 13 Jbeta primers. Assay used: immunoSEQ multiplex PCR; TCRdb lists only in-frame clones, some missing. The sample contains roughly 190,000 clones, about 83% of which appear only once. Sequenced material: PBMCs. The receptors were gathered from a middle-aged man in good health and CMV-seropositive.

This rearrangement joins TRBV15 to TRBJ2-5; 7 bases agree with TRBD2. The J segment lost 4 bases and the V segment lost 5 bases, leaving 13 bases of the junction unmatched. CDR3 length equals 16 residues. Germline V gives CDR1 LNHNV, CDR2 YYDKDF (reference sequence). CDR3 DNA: TGTGCCACCAGCCACGATCTGCCGGGGGGTGGAGAGACCCAGTACTTC. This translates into CATSHDLPGGGETQYF.

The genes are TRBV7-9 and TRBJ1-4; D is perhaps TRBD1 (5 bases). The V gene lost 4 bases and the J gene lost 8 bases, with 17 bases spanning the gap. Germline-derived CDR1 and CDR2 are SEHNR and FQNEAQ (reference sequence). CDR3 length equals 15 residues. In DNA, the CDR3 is TGTGCCAGCAGCTCTGACAGTCAATTGCGGGAAAAACTGTTTTTT. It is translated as CASSSDSQLREKLFF.

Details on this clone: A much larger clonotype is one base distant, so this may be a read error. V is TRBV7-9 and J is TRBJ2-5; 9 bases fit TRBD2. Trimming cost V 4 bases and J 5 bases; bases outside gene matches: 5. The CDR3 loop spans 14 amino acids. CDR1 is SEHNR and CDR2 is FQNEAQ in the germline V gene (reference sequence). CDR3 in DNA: TGTGCCAGCAGCTGGGGGGCGGGAGGGGAGACCCAGTACTTC. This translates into CASSWGAGGETQYF.

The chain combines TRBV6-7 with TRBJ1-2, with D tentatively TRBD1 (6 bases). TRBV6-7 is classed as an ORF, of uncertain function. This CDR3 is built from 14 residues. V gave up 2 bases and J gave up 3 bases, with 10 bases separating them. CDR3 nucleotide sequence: TGTGCCAGCAGTTACCAGGGGTTTGACTATGGCTACACCTTC. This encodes CASSYQGFDYGYTF.

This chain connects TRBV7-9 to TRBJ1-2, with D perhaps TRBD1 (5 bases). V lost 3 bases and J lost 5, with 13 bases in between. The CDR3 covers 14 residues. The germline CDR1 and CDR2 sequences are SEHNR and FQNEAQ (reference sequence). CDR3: CASSFSTGRYGYTF. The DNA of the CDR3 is TGTGCCAGCAGCTTTAGTACAGGCAGATATGGCTACACCTTC. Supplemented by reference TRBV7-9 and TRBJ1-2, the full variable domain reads DTGVSQNPRHKITKRGQNVTFRCDPISEHNRLYWYRQTLGQGPEFLTYFQNEAQLEKSRLLSDRFSAERPKGSFSTLEIQRTEQGDSAMYLCASSFSTGRYGYTFGSGTRLTVV.

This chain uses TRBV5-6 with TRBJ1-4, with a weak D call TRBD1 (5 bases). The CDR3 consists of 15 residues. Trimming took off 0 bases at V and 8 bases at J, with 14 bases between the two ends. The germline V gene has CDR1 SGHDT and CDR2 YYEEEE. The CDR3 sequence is CASSLAGQGGEKLFF. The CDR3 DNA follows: TGTGCCAGCAGCTTGGCCGGGCAGGGTGGCGAAAAACTGTTTTTT.

CDR3 sequence (DNA): TGCAGCGTTGAAGAGCAAGCGGGAACAGATACGCAGTATTTT. Protein sequence: CSVEEQAGTDTQYF. V usage is TRBV29-1 and J usage is TRBJ2-3; 7 bases match TRBD2. Germline CDR1 and CDR2: SQVTM and ANQGSEA. CDR3 length: 14 residues. V was clipped by 0 bases and J by 3 bases; unmatched bases: 3.

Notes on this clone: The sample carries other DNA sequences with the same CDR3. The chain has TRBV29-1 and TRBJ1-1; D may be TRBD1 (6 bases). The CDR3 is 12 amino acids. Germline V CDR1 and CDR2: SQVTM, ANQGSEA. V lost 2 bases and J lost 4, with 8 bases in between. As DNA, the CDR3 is TGCAGCGTTGAATGGACAGCCACTGAAGCTTTCTTT. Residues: CSVEWTATEAFF.

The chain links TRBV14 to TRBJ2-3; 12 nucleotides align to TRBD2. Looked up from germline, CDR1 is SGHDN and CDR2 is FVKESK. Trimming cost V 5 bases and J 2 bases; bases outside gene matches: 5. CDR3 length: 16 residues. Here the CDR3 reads CASSSLAGGDTDTQYF. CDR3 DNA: TGTGCCAGCAGCTCCCTAGCGGGAGGGGACACAGATACGCAGTATTTT.

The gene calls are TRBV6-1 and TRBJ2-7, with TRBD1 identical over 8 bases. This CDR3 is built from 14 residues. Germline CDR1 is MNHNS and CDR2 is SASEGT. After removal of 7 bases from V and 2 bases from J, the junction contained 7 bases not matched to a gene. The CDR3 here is CASNFDRGPYEQYF. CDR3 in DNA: TGTGCCAGCAATTTCGACAGGGGACCCTACGAGCAGTACTTC.

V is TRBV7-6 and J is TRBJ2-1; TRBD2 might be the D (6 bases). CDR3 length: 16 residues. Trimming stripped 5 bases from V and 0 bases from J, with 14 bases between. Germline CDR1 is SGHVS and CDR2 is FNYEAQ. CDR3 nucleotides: TGTGCCAGCAGCCTTGGGACTCCCGGCTCCTACAATGAGCAGTTCTTC. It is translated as CASSLGTPGSYNEQFF.

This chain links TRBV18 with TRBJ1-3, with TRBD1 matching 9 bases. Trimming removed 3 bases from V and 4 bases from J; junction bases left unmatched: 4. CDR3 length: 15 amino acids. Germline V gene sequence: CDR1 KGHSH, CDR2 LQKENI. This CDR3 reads CASSPAGTGGNTIYF. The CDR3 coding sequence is TGTGCCAGCTCACCCGCCGGGACAGGGGGAAACACCATATATTTT.

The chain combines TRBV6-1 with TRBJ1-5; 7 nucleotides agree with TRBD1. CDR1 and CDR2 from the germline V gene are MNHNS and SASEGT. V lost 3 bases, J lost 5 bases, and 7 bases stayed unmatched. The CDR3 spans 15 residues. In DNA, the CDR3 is TGTGCCAGCAGTGACCCGAGACAGGGCTATCAGCCCCAGCATTTT. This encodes CASSDPRQGYQPQHF.

CDR3 protein: CASSLLSTGELFF. CDR3 in DNA: TGTGCCAGCAGCTTACTTAGCACCGGGGAGCTGTTTTTT. This chain connects TRBV11-2 to TRBJ2-2, with D unclear. V was clipped by 2 bases and J by 4 bases, with 5 bases between them. The germline V gene encodes CDR1 SGHAT and CDR2 FQNNGV. This CDR3 is 13 amino acids long.

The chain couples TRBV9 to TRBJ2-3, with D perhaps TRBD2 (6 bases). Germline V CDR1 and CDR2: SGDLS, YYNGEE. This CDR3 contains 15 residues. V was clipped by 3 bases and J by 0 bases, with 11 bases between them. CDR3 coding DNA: TGTGCCAGCAGCGGAACCGGGACTAGCACAGATACGCAGTATTTT. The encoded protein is CASSGTGTSTDTQYF.

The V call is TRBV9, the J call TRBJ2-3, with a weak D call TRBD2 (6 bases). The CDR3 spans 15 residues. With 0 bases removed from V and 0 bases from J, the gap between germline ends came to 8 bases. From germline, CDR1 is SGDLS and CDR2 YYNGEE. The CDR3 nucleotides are TGTGCCAGCAGCGTAGACGGGACTAGCACAGATACGCAGTATTTT. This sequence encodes CASSVDGTSTDTQYF.

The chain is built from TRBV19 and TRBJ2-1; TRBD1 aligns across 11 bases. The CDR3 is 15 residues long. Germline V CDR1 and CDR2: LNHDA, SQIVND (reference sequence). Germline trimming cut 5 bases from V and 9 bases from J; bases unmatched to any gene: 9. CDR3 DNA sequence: TGTGCCAGTAGTGAAGGGACAGGGGGATTTCGTGAGCAGTTCTTC. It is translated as CASSEGTGGFREQFF.

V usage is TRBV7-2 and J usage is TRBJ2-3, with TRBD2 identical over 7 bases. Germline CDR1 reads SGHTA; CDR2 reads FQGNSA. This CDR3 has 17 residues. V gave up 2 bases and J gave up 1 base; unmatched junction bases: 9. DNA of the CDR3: TGTGCCAGCAGCTTAAGGGGCGGGAGCGGGGGCACAGATACGCAGTATTTT. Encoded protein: CASSLRGGSGGTDTQYF.

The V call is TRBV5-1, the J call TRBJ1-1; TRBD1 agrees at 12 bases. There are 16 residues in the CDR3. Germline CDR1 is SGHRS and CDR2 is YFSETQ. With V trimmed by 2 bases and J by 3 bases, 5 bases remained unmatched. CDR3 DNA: TGCGCCAGCAGCTTCGGGACAGGGGGCCGAGACACTGAAGCTTTCTTT. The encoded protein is CASSFGTGGRDTEAFF.

The CDR3 DNA follows: TGTGCCAGCAGTTACTCAGGGGGACGGACTGAAGCTTTCTTT. It is translated as CASSYSGGRTEAFF. The chain has TRBV6-5 and TRBJ1-1, with D perhaps matching TRBD1 (6 bases). Trimming removed 0 bases from V and 5 bases from J, with 10 bases in between. The CDR3 contains 14 residues. The germline V gene encodes CDR1 MNHEY and CDR2 SVGAGI.